This T cell receptor beta chain was documented in a study of T-cell reconstitution after alpha-beta-depleted transplantation in children. Molecular barcoding with unique molecular identifiers was used for the TCRbeta library. TCRdb analysed the PCR reads with MiXCR anew, one entry per CDR3 protein. The table shows 190,000 or so distinct CDR3 sequences, with about 6.4% occurring only once. The CDR3 is 12 amino acids. In germline, CDR1 is SGHTA, CDR2 FQGNSA. V was trimmed by 5 bases and J by 6 bases, leaving 9 bases between them. The sequence was collected from a human donor who donated a stem cell graft to a child with Wiskott-Aldrich syndrome. The sample here was PBMCs from the stem cell graft donor, taken from the stem cell graft. The J gene is TRBJ2-3, the V gene TRBV7-2, with a possible D match to TRBD2 (7 bases). As DNA, the CDR3 is TGTGCCAGCAGCCGGGGGGCGGATACGCAGTATTTT. This sequence encodes CASSRGADTQYF.